This T cell receptor (beta chain) is drawn from a study of blood T cells in healthy people across ages (dated by TCRdb to 2015 to 2017). Looking at the study overall: Template switching captured roughly one uniquely barcoded TCR beta cDNA molecule per two T cells in model experiments. The study measured age-related changes in TCR beta repertoire diversity using deep sequencing normalized with unique cDNA molecular identifiers. The donors were divided into four age groups: young (average around 15 years), middle-aged (around 37), aged (roughly 66) and long-lived (82). For two donors (one aged 18 to 30 and one aged 80 or older), the study analyzed two additional independent replicas of 1 million unique cDNA reads from the same blood draw.

The library came from 5' RACE. TCRdb lists the instrument as Illumina HiSeq 2500. A second roughly 6 to 12 cycle PCR used a sample-barcoded 5' primer and a J-beta primer mix. A template-switch 5' adaptor carrying 12 random nucleotides introduced a unique molecular identifier onto each TCR beta cDNA molecule. At least 2.5 million CDR3-containing paired-end reads were obtained from each sample. First-strand cDNA was synthesized from all RNA with the Mint cDNA synthesis kit, primed by a TRBC-specific oligonucleotide. Following uracil-DNA glycosylase treatment, a first 18-cycle PCR with universal primers M1SS and BC2_uni_R was performed on all cDNA. The source study handled its data this way. For normalization, 1 million high-quality reads, each with a distinct molecular identifier, were randomly selected from each sample. Reads with shared molecular identifiers were discarded instead of being binned into consensus sequences. MiTCR, run with a Q25 quality threshold and the strictest error-elimination algorithm, handled CDR3 identification, clonotype clustering and error correction. A nonparametric unseen species model with Euler transformation was used to estimate lower-bound total TCR beta diversity. Through fastp at Q25 and MiXCR, TCRdb rebuilt clones from the public reads, retaining in-frame beta chains. Each record represents a unique CDR3 protein, reported with the most common genes and DNA among its rows. What appears here as the V and J calls and clone size reflects TCRdb's work, not the paper's. For this sample there are 800,000 or so distinct CDR3 sequences; just under 25% appear just once. The ten largest account for approximately 3.7% of the sample.

From its cysteine to its phenylalanine, the CDR3 spans 16 amino acids. Only CDR3 DNA remains: 48 bases, in frame from the first base. Between the V and J ends, shortened by 1 base and 6 bases respectively, the junction contains 18 bases. CDR1 MNHEY and CDR2 SMNVEV were looked up in the germline V gene (reference sequence). Donors were 39 systemically healthy Caucasian individuals from Russia aged roughly 6 to 100 years. Each donor gave about 11 milliliters of peripheral blood, drawn into EDTA-treated Vacutainer tubes. PBMCs were isolated by Ficoll-Paque density-gradient centrifugation, with at least 7 million obtained per sample. Trizol reagent was used to extract total RNA from PBMCs, with at least 5.5 micrograms per sample. Naive CD45RAhigh/CD27high T cell percentages were measured by flow cytometry on a PBMC aliquot from every donor. Here is what the overall study found, with its caveats: As age increased, observed TCR beta diversity per million T cells dropped in a roughly linear way, and a significant reduction was already evident by age about 40. The percentage of naive T cells measured by flow cytometry correlated strongly with observed TCR beta diversity. Estimates of total diversity from one million sequenced T cells were regarded as lower bounds and underestimates. Compared with the aged group, the long-lived group had more naive CD4+ T cells, fewer expanded clones and increased TCR diversity, suggesting age selection. The CMV infection status of donors was not known, potentially confounding age-related changes in expanded clonotypes. Because profiling used bulk unsorted PBMCs, naive and antigen-experienced compartments could not be compared conclusively.

Turning to this clonotype: The antigen it binds to is not known. No much larger clone exists at a distance of one base, and base qualities are not known.

These data were likewise used in another study, on T cells of mothers and their children. As that second paper reports: Donors were nine systemically healthy Caucasian individuals: three mothers and their six children. cDNA synthesis used all of the extracted RNA, with roughly 1.6 ug of RNA in each 15 ul reaction. In the second PCR, sample barcodes and 2-4 random nucleotides were introduced via the M1S primer. Each mother yielded over 8.5 million TCR beta CDR3 reads and each child some 3 million reads. Thymic selection shapes the output of TCR recombination in a similar way in related and unrelated pairs, and inherited differences have a minor effect. Related mother-child pairs always showed normalized repertoire overlap that was slightly higher than in unrelated mother-child pairs, though the difference was never significant. Persistent microchimeric T cell clones were not detected, at a sensitivity of about 100 clones per million clonotypes. In the study, deep NGS was used to compare the TCR beta repertoires of mothers and children, and features distinguishing related mother-child pairs from unrelated individuals were sought. Mothers averaged roughly 40 +/- 4 years of age and children averaged about 12 +/- 4 years. After adapter ligation was performed with NEBNext reagents, the libraries were sequenced on an Illumina HiSeq 2000 with 100+100 nt paired-end reads. To prevent cross-contamination, the mother and child libraries were prepared a month apart and were sequenced in separate runs. Each donor had between about 450,000 and 2,300,000 distinct TCR beta clonotypes identified. Naive TCR beta clonotypes were estimated from low-frequency clonotypes matched to each donor's FACS-determined naive share, without sorting.

The clonotype was recovered from a boy younger than 18 in good health. The sample comprised blood. The rearranged segments are TRBV27 and TRBJ1-1; matching of 5 bases hints at TRBD1 as the D gene. The DNA sequence is TGTGCCAGCAGTTTATTCGAGGGCAGGGTCGGCGCTGAAGCTTTCTTT. It encodes CASSLFEGRVGAEAFF.